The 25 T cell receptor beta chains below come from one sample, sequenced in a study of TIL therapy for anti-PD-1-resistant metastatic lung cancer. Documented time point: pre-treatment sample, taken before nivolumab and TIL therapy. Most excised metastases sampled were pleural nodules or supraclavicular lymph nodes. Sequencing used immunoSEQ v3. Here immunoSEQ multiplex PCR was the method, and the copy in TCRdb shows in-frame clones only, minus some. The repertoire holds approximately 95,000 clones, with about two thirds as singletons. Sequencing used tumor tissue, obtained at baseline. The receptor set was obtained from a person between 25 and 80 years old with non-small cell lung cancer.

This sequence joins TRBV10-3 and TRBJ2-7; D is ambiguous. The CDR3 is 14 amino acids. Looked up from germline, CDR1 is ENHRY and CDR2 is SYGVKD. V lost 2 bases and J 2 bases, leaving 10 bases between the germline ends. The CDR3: CAISEVNNTYEQYF. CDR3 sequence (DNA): TGTGCCATCAGTGAGGTCAACAACACCTACGAGCAGTACTTC.

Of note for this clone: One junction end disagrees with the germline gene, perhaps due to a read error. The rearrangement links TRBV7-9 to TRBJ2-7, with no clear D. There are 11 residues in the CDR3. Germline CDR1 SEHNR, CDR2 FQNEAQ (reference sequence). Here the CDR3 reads CASRLEYEQYF. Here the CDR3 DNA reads TGTGCCAGCAGATTAGAGTACGAGCAGTACTTC.

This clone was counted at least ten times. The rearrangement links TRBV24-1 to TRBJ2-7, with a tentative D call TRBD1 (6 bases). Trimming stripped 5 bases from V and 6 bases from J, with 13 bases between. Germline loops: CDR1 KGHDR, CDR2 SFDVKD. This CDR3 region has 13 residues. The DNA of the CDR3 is TGTGCCACCAGTGGGGACATCCCTGCCGAGCAGTACTTC. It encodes CATSGDIPAEQYF.

This chain's CDR3 is CASSLGGDQPQHF. CDR3 DNA: TGTGCCAGCAGCTTAGGGGGGGATCAGCCCCAGCATTTT. The rearrangement links TRBV7-2 to TRBJ1-5; D is perhaps TRBD1 (5 bases). V was trimmed by 1 base and J by 5 bases, leaving 6 bases between them. The CDR3 has 13 residues. Germline values: CDR1 SGHTA, CDR2 FQGNSA.

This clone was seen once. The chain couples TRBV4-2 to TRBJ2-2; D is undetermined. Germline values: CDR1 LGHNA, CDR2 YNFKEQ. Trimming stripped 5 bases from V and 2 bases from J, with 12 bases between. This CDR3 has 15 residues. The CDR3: CASSYSWGNTGELFF. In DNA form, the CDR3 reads TGTGCCAGCAGCTATAGTTGGGGAAACACCGGGGAGCTGTTTTTT.

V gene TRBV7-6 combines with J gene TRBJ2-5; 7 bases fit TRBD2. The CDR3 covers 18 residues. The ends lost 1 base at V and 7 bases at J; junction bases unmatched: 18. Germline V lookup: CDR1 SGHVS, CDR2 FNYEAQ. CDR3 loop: CASSLEVEAGDRQGTQYF. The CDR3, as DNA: TGTGCCAGCAGCTTAGAAGTTGAGGCGGGGGACCGGCAGGGGACCCAGTACTTC.

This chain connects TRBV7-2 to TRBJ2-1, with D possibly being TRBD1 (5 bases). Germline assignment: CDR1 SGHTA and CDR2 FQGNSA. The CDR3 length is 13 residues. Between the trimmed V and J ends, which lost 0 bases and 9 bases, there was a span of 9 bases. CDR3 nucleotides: TGTGCCAGCAGCTTAGCATCAAGGGGTGAGCAGTTCTTC. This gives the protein CASSLASRGEQFF.

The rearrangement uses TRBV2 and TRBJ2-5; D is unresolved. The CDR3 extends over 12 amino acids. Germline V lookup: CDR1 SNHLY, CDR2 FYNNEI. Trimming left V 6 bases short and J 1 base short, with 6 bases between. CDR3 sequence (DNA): TGTGCCAGCAGGTCAGCCCAAGAGACCCAGTACTTC. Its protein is CASRSAQETQYF.

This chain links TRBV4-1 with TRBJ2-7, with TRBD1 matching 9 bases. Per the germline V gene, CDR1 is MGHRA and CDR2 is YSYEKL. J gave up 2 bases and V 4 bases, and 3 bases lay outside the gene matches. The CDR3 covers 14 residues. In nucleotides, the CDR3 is TGCGCCAGCAGCCGCACAGGGGGCACCTACGAGCAGTACTTC. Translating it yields CASSRTGGTYEQYF.

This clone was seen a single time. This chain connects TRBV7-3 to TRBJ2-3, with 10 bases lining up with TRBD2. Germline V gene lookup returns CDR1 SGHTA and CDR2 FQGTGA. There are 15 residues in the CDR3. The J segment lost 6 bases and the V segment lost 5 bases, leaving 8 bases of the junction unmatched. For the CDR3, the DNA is TGTGCCAGCAGCACAAGCGGGGGGGCGTGGGATACGCAGTATTTT. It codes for CASSTSGGAWDTQYF.

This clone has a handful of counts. CDR3 region: CASKSDSYNSPLHF. CDR3 sequence (DNA): TGTGCCAGCAAGTCGGACAGTTATAATTCACCCCTCCACTTT. The rearrangement uses TRBV6-6 and TRBJ1-6; D might be TRBD1 (6 bases). The V end was cut by 7 bases, the J end by 4 bases, with 11 bases between. Germline V gene sequence: CDR1 MNHNY, CDR2 SVGAGI (reference sequence). The length of the CDR3 is 14 residues.

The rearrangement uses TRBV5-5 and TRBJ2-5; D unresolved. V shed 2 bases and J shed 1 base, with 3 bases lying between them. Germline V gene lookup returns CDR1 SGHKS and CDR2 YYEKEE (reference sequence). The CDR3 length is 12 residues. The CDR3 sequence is CASSFSQETQYF. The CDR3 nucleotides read TGTGCCAGCAGCTTCAGCCAAGAGACCCAGTACTTC.

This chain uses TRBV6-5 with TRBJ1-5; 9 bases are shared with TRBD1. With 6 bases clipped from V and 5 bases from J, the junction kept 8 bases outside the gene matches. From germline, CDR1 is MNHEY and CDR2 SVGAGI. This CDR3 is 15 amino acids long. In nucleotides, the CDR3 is TGTGCCAGCAGCCCACAGGGGGCGATGGATCAGCCCCAGCATTTT. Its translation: CASSPQGAMDQPQHF.

In nucleotides, the CDR3 is TGTGCCAGCATGAGGGCGGCTAGCGGAGGGGAGACCCAGTACTTC. Its translation is CASMRAASGGETQYF. The chain joins TRBV6-5 to TRBJ2-5; 7 bases align to TRBD2. The germline gives CDR1 MNHEY, CDR2 SVGAGI. J lost 5 bases, V lost 7 bases, and 13 bases had no gene match. The CDR3 spans 15 residues.

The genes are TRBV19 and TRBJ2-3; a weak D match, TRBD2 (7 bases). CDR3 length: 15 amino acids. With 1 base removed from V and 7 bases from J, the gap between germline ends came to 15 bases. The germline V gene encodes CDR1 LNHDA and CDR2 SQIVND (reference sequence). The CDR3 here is CASSIAGGPGHTQYF. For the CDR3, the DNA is TGTGCCAGTAGTATAGCGGGGGGCCCGGGCCATACGCAGTATTTT.

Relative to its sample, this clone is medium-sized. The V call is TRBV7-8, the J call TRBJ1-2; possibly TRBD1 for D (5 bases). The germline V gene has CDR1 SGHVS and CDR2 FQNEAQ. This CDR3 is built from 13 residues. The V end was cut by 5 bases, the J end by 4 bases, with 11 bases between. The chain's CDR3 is CASSNPGIYGYTF. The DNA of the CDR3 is TGTGCCAGCAGCAACCCAGGGATCTATGGCTACACCTTC. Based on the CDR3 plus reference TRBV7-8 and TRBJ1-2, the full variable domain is GAGVSQSPRYKVAKRGQDVALRCDPISGHVSLFWYQQALGQGPEFLTYFQNEAQLDKSGLPSDRFFAERPEGSVSTLKIQRTQQEDSAVYLCASSNPGIYGYTFGSGTRLTVV.

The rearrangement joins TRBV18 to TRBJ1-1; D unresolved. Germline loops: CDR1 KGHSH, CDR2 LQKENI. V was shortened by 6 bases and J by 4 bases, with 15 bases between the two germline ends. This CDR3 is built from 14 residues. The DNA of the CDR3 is TGTGCCAGCTCTTTAGTCGGGGTCCCCACTGAAGCTTTCTTT. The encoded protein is CASSLVGVPTEAFF. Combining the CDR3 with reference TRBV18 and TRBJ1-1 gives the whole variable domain NAGVMQNPRHLVRRRGQEARLRCSPMKGHSHVYWYRQLPEEGLKFMVYLQKENIIDESGMPKERFSAEFPKEGPSILRIQQVVRGDSAAYFCASSLVGVPTEAFFGQGTRLTVV.

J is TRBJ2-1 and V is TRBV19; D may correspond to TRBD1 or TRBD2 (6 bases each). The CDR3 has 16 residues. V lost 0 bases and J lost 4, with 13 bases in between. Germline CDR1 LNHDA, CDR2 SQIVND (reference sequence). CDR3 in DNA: TGTGCCAGTAGTATAGATCGGGCGGGGACATACAATGAGCAGTTCTTC. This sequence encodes CASSIDRAGTYNEQFF. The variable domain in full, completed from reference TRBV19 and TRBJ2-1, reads DGGITQSPKYLFRKEGQNVTLSCEQNLNHDAMYWYRQDPGQGLRLIYYSQIVNDFQKGDIAEGYSVSREKKESFPLTVTSAQKNPTAFYLCASSIDRAGTYNEQFFGPGTRLTVL.

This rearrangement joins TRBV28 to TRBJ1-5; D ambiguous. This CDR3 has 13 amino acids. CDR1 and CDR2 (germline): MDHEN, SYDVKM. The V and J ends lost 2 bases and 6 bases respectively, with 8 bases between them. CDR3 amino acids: CASSLRGPQPQHF. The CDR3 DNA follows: TGTGCCAGCAGTTTACGGGGTCCTCAGCCCCAGCATTTT.

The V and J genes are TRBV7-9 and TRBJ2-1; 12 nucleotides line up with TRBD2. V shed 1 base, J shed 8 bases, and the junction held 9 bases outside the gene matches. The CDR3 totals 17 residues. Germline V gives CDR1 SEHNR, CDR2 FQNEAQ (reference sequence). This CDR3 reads CASSLDLAGGRADEQFF. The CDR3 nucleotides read TGTGCCAGCAGCTTAGATCTAGCGGGAGGGCGGGCCGATGAGCAGTTCTTC.

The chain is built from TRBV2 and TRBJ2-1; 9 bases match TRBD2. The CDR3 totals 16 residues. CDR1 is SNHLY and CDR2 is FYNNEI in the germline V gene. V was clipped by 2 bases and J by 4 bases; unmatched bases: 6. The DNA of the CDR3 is TGTGCCAGCAGTGAATGGCTAGCGGGAATGTACAATGAGCAGTTCTTC. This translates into CASSEWLAGMYNEQFF.

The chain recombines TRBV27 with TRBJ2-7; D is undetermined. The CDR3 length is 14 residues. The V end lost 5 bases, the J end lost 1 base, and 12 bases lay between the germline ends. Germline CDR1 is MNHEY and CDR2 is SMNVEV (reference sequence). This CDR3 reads CASSHKWVSYEQYF. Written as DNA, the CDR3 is TGTGCCAGCAGTCATAAGTGGGTATCCTACGAGCAGTACTTC.

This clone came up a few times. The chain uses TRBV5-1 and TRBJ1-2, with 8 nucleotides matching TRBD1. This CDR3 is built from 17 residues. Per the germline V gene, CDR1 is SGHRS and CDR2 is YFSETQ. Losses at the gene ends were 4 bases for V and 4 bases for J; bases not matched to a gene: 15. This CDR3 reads CASSRGEAGGAPYGYTF. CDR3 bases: TGCGCCAGCAGCCGGGGGGAGGCAGGGGGCGCCCCCTATGGCTACACCTTC.

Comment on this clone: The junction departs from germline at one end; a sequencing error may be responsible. The chain's CDR3 is CASSLRTSGSGEQFF. The CDR3 DNA sequence: TGTGCTAGCAGCTTAAGGACTAGCGGGAGTGGGGAGCAGTTCTTC. This chain connects TRBV7-7 to TRBJ2-1; TRBD2 aligns across 13 bases. Germline CDR1 is SSHAT and CDR2 is FNYEAQ (reference sequence). This CDR3 region has 15 residues.

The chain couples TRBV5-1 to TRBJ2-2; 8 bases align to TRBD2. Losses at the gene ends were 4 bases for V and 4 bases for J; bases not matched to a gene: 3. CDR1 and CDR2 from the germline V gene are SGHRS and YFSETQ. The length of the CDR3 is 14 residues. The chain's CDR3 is CASSPGLATGELFF. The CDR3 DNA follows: TGCGCCAGCAGCCCAGGACTAGCCACCGGGGAGCTGTTTTTT.